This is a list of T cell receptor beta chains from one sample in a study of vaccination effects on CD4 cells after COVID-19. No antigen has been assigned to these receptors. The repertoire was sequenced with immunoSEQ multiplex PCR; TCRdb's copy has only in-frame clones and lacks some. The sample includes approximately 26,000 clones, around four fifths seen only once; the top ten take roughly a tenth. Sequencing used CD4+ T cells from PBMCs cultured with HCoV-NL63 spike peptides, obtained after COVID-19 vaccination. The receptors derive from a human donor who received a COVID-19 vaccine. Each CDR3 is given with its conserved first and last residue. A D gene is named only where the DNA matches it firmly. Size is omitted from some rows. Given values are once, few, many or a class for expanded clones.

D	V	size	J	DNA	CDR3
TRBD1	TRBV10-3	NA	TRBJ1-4	TGTGCCACCGGGACAGAGCGGATCCGAGAAAAACTGTTTTTT	CATGTERIREKLFF
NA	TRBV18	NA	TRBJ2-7	TGTGCCAGCTCACCACGTGACAGAACCTACGAGCAGTACTTC	CASSPRDRTYEQYF
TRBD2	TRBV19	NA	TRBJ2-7	TGTGCCAGTAGCAGGACTAGCGGGAGAGAGTACGAGCAGTACTTC	CASSRTSGREYEQYF
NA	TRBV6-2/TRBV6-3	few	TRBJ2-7	TGTGCCAGCAGTGATAGAGGAGGAAGATACGAGCAGTACTTC	CASSDRGGRYEQYF
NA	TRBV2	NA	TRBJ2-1	TGTGCCAGCAGTGAAAGAAGAGGACTAACCTACAATGAGCAGTTCTTC	CASSERRGLTYNEQFF
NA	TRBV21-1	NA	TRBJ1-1	TGTGCCAGCAGCAAAGGGGAGGCAGGTGCAGGTACTGAAGCTTTCTTT	CASSKGEAGAGTEAFF
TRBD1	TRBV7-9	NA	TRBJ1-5	TGTGCCAGCAGCTCAGAGGGGGCGAGGAATCAGCCCCAGCATTTT	CASSSEGARNQPQHF
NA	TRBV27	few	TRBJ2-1	TGTGCCAGCAGTTTTAGCTCCTACAATGAGCAGTTCTTC	CASSFSSYNEQFF
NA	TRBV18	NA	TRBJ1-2	TGTGCCAGCTCACCACCTCGACTCTCTTCCAGCTACGGCTACACCTTC	CASSPPRLSSSYGYTF
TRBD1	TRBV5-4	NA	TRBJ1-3	TGTGCCAGCAGCTTACAGGGGTCTGGAAACACCATATATTTT	CASSLQGSGNTIYF
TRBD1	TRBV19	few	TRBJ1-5	TGTGCCAGTAGTTCGCAGGGGGGTAATCAGCCCCAGCATTTT	CASSSQGGNQPQHF
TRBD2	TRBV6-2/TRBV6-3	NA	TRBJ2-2	TGTGCCAGCAGTTATGGGACTACCAACACCGGGGAGCTGTTTTTT	CASSYGTTNTGELFF
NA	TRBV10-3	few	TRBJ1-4	TGTGCCATCAGTCAGCCCGGGACCGAGAATGAAAAACTGTTTTTT	CAISQPGTENEKLFF
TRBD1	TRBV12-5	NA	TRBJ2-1	TGTGCTAGTGGGACAGGGAACAGGGACAATGAGCAGTTCTTC	CASGTGNRDNEQFF
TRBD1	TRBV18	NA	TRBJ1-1	TGTGCCAGCTCACCCGGACAGGCTGAAGCTTTCTTT	CASSPGQAEAFF
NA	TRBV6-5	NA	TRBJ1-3	TGTGCCAGCAGTTACTCGGCGGCACTTACTGGAAACACCATATATTTT	CASSYSAALTGNTIYF
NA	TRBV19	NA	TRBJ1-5	TGTGCCAGTAGTATAGACGCAGGGGTGGGCAATCAGCCCCAGCATTTT	CASSIDAGVGNQPQHF
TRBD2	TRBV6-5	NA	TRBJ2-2	TGTGCCAGCAGTTATCTGGCGGGAGGGCCTGGCGGGGAGCTGTTTTTT	CASSYLAGGPGGELFF
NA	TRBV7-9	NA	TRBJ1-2	TGTGCCAGCAGCCAAGCCCGGGGGCAGGGAGGAGGTTATGGCTACACCTTC	CASSQARGQGGGYGYTF
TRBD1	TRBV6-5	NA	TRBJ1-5	TGTGCCAGCAGCGGACAGGGAGATCAGCCCCAGCATTTT	CASSGQGDQPQHF
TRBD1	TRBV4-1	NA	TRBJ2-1	TGCGCCAGCAGCCCCTTCGACAGGGGGAACGCTAGGAATGAGCAGTTCTTC	CASSPFDRGNARNEQFF
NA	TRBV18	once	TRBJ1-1	TGTGCCAGCTTCGGGACAACGAACACTGAAGCTTTCTTT	CASFGTTNTEAFF
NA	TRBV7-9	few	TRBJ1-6	TGTGCCACTGGACGGGACACTCGGTCACCCCTCCACTTT	CATGRDTRSPLHF
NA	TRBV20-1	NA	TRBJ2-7	TGCAGTGCTAAAGAGAACTACGAGCAGTACTTC	CSAKENYEQYF
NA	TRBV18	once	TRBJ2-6	TGTGCCAGCTCACCAGGACTTCTAATCTCTGGGGCCAACGTCCTGACTTTC	CASSPGLLISGANVLTF
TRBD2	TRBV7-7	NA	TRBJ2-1	TGTGCCAGCAGCCCACTCCTACCGGGAGGAGGGCTAAATGAGCAGTTCTTC	CASSPLLPGGGLNEQFF
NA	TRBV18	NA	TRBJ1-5	TGTGCCAGCTCACCAGGGGGGCTCAATCAGCCCCAGCATTTT	CASSPGGLNQPQHF
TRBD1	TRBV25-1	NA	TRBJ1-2	TGTGCCAGCAGGAGAGCAGGGGAACAGGGGGCTAACTATGGCTACACCTTC	CASRRAGEQGANYGYTF
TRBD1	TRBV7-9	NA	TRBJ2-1	TGTGCCAGCAGCTTAGGGGACAGGGCCCACAATGAGCAGTTCTTC	CASSLGDRAHNEQFF
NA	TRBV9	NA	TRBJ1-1	TGTGCCAGCAGCGTAGGAGGAGGCATGAACACTGAAGCTTTCTTT	CASSVGGGMNTEAFF
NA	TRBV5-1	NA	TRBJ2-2	TGCGCCAGCAGCTTGAGTTTGCGGGAAACCGGGGAGCTGTTTTTT	CASSLSLRETGELFF
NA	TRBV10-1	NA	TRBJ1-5	TGCGCCAGCAGTGAGACAGGGTATAATCAGCCCCAGCATTTT	CASSETGYNQPQHF
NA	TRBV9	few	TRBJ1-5	TGTGCCAGCAGCGTAGGGACCCTAGGTGGTCAGCCCCAGCATTTT	CASSVGTLGGQPQHF
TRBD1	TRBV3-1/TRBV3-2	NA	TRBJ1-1	TGTGCCAGCAGCCAATGGGACAGGGAGGAAACTGAAGCTTTCTTT	CASSQWDREETEAFF
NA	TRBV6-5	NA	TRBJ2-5	TGTGCCAGCACCAGAACAGGGTTCCAAGAGACCCAGTACTTC	CASTRTGFQETQYF
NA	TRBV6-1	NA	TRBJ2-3	TGTGCCAGCAGTGAACAAGTCCCCCTTGATGATACGCAGTATTTT	CASSEQVPLDDTQYF
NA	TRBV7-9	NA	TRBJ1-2	TGTGCCAGCAGCGACAGGACGTATAAGACCTCTAACTATGGCTACACCTTC	CASSDRTYKTSNYGYTF
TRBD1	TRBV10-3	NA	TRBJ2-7	TGTGCCATCAGTTCAATCCCGGGACAGGGAAGGAACTACGAGCAGTACTTC	CAISSIPGQGRNYEQYF
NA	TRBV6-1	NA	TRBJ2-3	TGTGCCAGCAGTGAGACCGGGACCCGCACAGATACGCAGTATTTT	CASSETGTRTDTQYF
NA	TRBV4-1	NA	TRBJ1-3	TGCGCCAGCAGCCAACTACAGAGCTCTGGAAACACCATATATTTT	CASSQLQSSGNTIYF
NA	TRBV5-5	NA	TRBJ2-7	TGTGCCAGCAGCTTTTCGGGATCACCCCAGGACGAGCAGTACTTC	CASSFSGSPQDEQYF
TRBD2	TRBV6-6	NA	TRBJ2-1	TGTGCCAGCAAACTAGCGGACTCCTACAATGAGCAGTTCTTC	CASKLADSYNEQFF
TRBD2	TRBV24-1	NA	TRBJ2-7	TGTGCCACCGCAGCGGGGGGAAGCTACGAGCAGTACTTC	CATAAGGSYEQYF
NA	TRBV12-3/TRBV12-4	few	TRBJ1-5	TGTGCCAGCAGTTTAGAGCGGGGGCCCCAGCATTTT	CASSLERGPQHF
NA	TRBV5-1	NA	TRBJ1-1	TGCGCCAGCTCCCCGGGACACTCGAACACTGAAGCTTTCTTT	CASSPGHSNTEAFF
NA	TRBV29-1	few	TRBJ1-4	TGCAGCGTTAGAGAGGATTTTGGTGAAAAACTGTTTTTT	CSVREDFGEKLFF
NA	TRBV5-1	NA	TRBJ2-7	TGCGCCAGCAGCTTTGCGGGGGCGCGGTACGAGCAGTACTTC	CASSFAGARYEQYF
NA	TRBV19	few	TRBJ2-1	TGTGCCAGTAGTACGGGGGCCTTTTTCGAGCAGTTCTTC	CASSTGAFFEQFF
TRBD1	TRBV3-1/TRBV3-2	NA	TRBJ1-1	TGTGCCAGCAGCCAAGCCTGGACAGGGCGCACTGAAGCTTTCTTT	CASSQAWTGRTEAFF